What follows are 26 T cell receptor beta chains derived from one specimen sequenced in a study of regulatory T cells in long-lasting Graves disease. Documented time point: newly diagnosed GD, antithyroid drugs for less than 3 months. TCR sequences were obtained from RNA taken from PBMCs. To make TCR beta libraries, researchers used iRepertoire HTBI primers and Arm-PCR of CDR3 regions. TCRdb recomputed calls from the multiplex PCR reads with MiXCR, one row per CDR3 protein. The repertoire holds 550,000 to 650,000 distinct CDR3 sequences, with 16% as singletons. These data were also reused for a study on T cells in Graves' hyperthyroidism and ophthalmopathy.

This material consisted of peripheral blood mononuclear cells (PBMCs), taken at new diagnosis, from a patient treated with antithyroid drugs. These TCRs come from a man in his late teens or twenties with Graves disease.

The chain couples TRBV11-3 to TRBJ2-1; 7 bases match TRBD1. The ends lost 1 base at V and 6 bases at J; junction bases unmatched: 6. Germline V lookup: CDR1 SGHNT, CDR2 YENEEA. This CDR3 is 15 amino acids long. The CDR3: CASSLVGGAGNEQFF. CDR3 nucleotide sequence: TGTGCCAGCAGCTTAGTAGGGGGCGCGGGCAATGAGCAGTTCTTC.

The V gene is TRBV12-3 or TRBV12-4, the J gene TRBJ1-5; no clear D gene. The germline V and J ends were trimmed by 3 bases and 7 bases, with 10 bases remaining between them. This CDR3 is 13 amino acids long. CDR3 DNA: TGTGCCAGCAGTTTGACCGAGGGACAGCCCCAGCATTTT. This sequence encodes CASSLTEGQPQHF.

This clonotype was seen more than once but under ten times. This chain uses TRBV18 with TRBJ1-2; D remains ambiguous. V was trimmed by 0 bases and J by 7 bases, leaving 9 bases between them. From germline, CDR1 is KGHSH and CDR2 LQKENI. The CDR3 is made up of 13 amino acids. CDR3: CASSPPGGPGYTF. The CDR3 nucleotides are TGTGCCAGCTCACCACCGGGAGGACCTGGCTACACCTTC.

This clonotype occurred a few times. The chain carries TRBV6-1 and TRBJ2-5; no firm D call. From germline, CDR1 is MNHNS and CDR2 SASEGT. V lost 9 bases to trimming and J lost 0 bases, with 11 bases between them. The CDR3 loop spans 13 amino acids. CDR3 in DNA: TGTGCCAGTAGGGCGTTTTACCAAGAGACCCAGTACTTC. This codes for CASRAFYQETQYF.

This chain joins TRBV7-2 and TRBJ2-2, with D possibly being TRBD1 (5 bases). CDR1 SGHTA and CDR2 FQGNSA come from the germline V gene. Trimming left V 4 bases short and J 1 base short, with 10 bases between. This CDR3 region has 15 residues. The DNA for the CDR3 is TGTGCCAGCAGCTCCACAGGACGGAACACCGGGGAGCTGTTTTTT. This encodes CASSSTGRNTGELFF.

The sample holds a few counts of this clonotype. This rearrangement joins TRBV25-1 to TRBJ2-7; 9 bases are a match to TRBD1. The CDR3 is made up of 15 amino acids. Per the germline V gene, CDR1 is MGHDK and CDR2 is SYGVNS. With 4 bases clipped from V and 3 bases from J, the junction kept 7 bases outside the gene matches. This CDR3 is CASSGPGQGLYEQYF. As DNA, the CDR3 is TGTGCCAGCAGTGGACCGGGACAGGGACTCTACGAGCAGTACTTC.

The chain carries TRBV7-6 and TRBJ2-7; D perhaps matches TRBD2 (6 bases). This CDR3 spans 13 amino acids. CDR1 and CDR2 (germline): SGHVS, FNYEAQ. V dropped 4 bases and J dropped 5 bases, with 12 bases sitting between them. CDR3 in DNA: TGTGCCAGCAGCTCCCGGGACTTCCACGAGCAGTACTTC. It yields the protein CASSSRDFHEQYF.

To note about this clonotype: A much larger clone lies a single base off, so this may be a read error. V gene TRBV6-1 combines with J gene TRBJ1-2; tentatively, D is TRBD1 (6 bases). Germline CDR1 MNHNS, CDR2 SASEGT. The CDR3 is 15 residues long. CDR3 nucleotides: TGTGCCATCAGTGAGTGGGGGGCGCGAGGCTATGGCTACACCTTC. Its translation is CAISEWGARGYGYTF.

This clonotype was picked up a small number of times. The chain carries TRBV9 and TRBJ1-3; no reliable D call. Germline loops: CDR1 SGDLS, CDR2 YYNGEE. Trimming took off 0 bases at V and 1 base at J, with 11 bases between the two ends. The CDR3 covers 16 residues. The CDR3 sequence is CASSVGGGQSGNTIYF. The CDR3 bases are TGTGCCAGCAGCGTAGGTGGTGGCCAGTCTGGAAACACCATATATTTT.

This clonotype was picked up a small number of times. The rearrangement links TRBV7-9 to TRBJ2-7, with 7 bases identical to TRBD2. The CDR3 totals 16 residues. CDR1 and CDR2 (germline): SEHNR, FQNEAQ (reference sequence). The ends lost 3 bases at V and 4 bases at J; junction bases unmatched: 12. This CDR3 is CASSLLKTREVYEQYF. The CDR3 region has the DNA TGTGCCAGCAGCTTGTTGAAGACCCGGGAGGTTTACGAGCAGTACTTC.

This clonotype was observed at least ten times. The chain recombines TRBV3-1 with TRBJ2-1; 7 bases agree with TRBD1. CDR1 is LGHDT and CDR2 is YNNKEL in the germline V gene (reference sequence). The V gene end was trimmed by 1 base and the J gene end by 5 bases; junction bases not matched to a gene: 2. The CDR3 extends over 14 amino acids. Written as DNA, the CDR3 is TGTGCCAGCAGCCAAGGGACAGGTGACAATGAGCAGTTCTTC. It yields the protein CASSQGTGDNEQFF.

This chain uses TRBV5-1 with TRBJ1-1; tentative D call: TRBD1 (5 bases). The germline V gene encodes CDR1 SGHRS and CDR2 YFSETQ. The CDR3 runs to 15 residues. V gave up 4 bases and J gave up 3 bases, with 16 bases separating them. In DNA form, the CDR3 reads TGCGCCAGCAGCGGTACTCGGGGGGAAGACACTGAAGCTTTCTTT. It yields the protein CASSGTRGEDTEAFF.

The chain couples TRBV28 to TRBJ2-1, with D tentatively TRBD1 (5 bases). Per germline, CDR1 MDHEN and CDR2 SYDVKM. CDR3 size: 13 residues. V dropped 6 bases and J dropped 6 bases, with 12 bases sitting between them. CDR3 DNA sequence: TGTGCCAGCAGAAATGACAGCTCCAATGAGCAGTTCTTC. This translates into CASRNDSSNEQFF. Variable domain in full (rest from reference TRBV28 and TRBJ2-1): DVKVTQSSRYLVKRTGEKVFLECVQDMDHENMFWYRQDPGLGLRLIYFSYDVKMKEKGDIPEGYSVSREKKERFSLILESASTNQTSMYLCASRNDSSNEQFFGPGTRLTVL.

About this clonotype itself: A much larger clone sits a single nucleotide away, making a read error possible. This chain connects TRBV3-1 to TRBJ2-5, with TRBD2 identical over 10 bases. Trimming removed 6 bases from V and 11 bases from J; junction bases left unmatched: 15. This CDR3 spans 15 amino acids. Germline V gene sequence: CDR1 LGHDT, CDR2 YNNKEL (reference sequence). The CDR3 reads CASRGEASGSYEQYF. CDR3 in DNA: TGTGCCAGCAGGGGAGAGGCTAGCGGGAGTTATGAGCAGTACTTC.

The CDR3 coding sequence is TGTGCCAGCAGCTTGTTCAAGGATGAGCAGTTCTTC. Protein product: CASSLFKDEQFF. This rearrangement joins TRBV5-4 to TRBJ2-1; D is ambiguous. Germline V CDR1 and CDR2: SGHNT, YYREEE (reference sequence). The CDR3 is 12 amino acids. Trimming shortened V by 1 base and J by 8 bases, and 7 bases separated the two germline ends. The whole variable domain, remainder taken from reference TRBV5-4 and TRBJ2-1, is ETGVTQSPTHLIKTRGQQVTLRCSSQSGHNTVSWYQQALGQGPQFIFQYYREEENGRGNFPPRFSGLQFPNYSSELNVNALELDDSALYLCASSLFKDEQFFGPGTRLTVL.

In its sample, this clonotype was seen a few times. The chain is built from TRBV5-1 and TRBJ2-3; D ambiguous. Trimming stripped 3 bases from V and 6 bases from J, with 11 bases between. The CDR3 has 13 amino acids. CDR1 and CDR2 from the germline V gene are SGHRS and YFSETQ. The CDR3 loop is CASSSRAMDTQYF. In DNA, the CDR3 is TGCGCCAGCAGCTCCCGTGCTATGGATACGCAGTATTTT.

CDR3 DNA sequence: TGTGCCAGCAGCCCTTCGGACAAGCTGGGACTGAAAGCTTTCTTT. Protein: CASSPSDKLGLKAFF. The rearrangement joins TRBV9 to TRBJ1-1; D might be TRBD1 (5 bases). Trimming took off 4 bases at V and 9 bases at J, with 22 bases between the two ends. This CDR3 has 15 residues. Germline CDR1 and CDR2: SGDLS and YYNGEE. Together with reference TRBV9 and TRBJ1-1, the CDR3 gives the full variable domain: DSGVTQTPKHLITATGQRVTLRCSPRSGDLSVYWYQQSLDQGLQFLIQYYNGEERAKGNILERFSAQQFPDLHSELNLSSLELGDSALYFCASSPSDKLGLKAFFGQGTRLTVV.

This clonotype has at least ten counts. The chain recombines TRBV3-1 with TRBJ2-7, with D possibly being TRBD1 or TRBD2 (5 bases each). Trimming stripped 2 bases from V and 7 bases from J, with 15 bases between. Germline values: CDR1 LGHDT, CDR2 YNNKEL (reference sequence). The CDR3 runs 14 residues. The CDR3 protein is CASSQRDGLVEQYF. As DNA, the CDR3 is TGTGCCAGCAGCCAACGGGACGGGCTAGTTGAGCAGTACTTC.

Comment on this clonotype: A much larger clone lies a single base off, so this may be a read error. CDR3 sequence reads: CASSHGGVGEKLSF. The DNA for the CDR3 is TGTGCCAGCAGCCACGGGGGGGTCGGTGAAAAACTGTCTTTT. The V and J genes are TRBV3-1 and TRBJ1-4; D is perhaps TRBD1 (5 bases). This CDR3 comprises 14 residues. In germline, CDR1 is LGHDT, CDR2 YNNKEL (reference sequence).

This clonotype was found many times. This chain links TRBV20-1 with TRBJ1-6, with 9 positions matching TRBD1. V gave up 6 bases and J gave up 9 bases; unmatched junction bases: 12. Germline V CDR1 and CDR2: DFQATT, SNEGSKA (reference sequence). This CDR3 has 15 amino acids. CDR3 residues: CSATVLGTGSSPLHF. CDR3 sequence (DNA): TGCAGTGCGACCGTGCTAGGGACAGGGTCTTCACCCCTCCACTTT.

J is TRBJ2-7 and V is TRBV27; TRBD1 matches at 7 bases. Germline V gene data show CDR1 as MNHEY and CDR2 as SMNVEV (reference sequence). Trimming at V came to 0 bases and at J to 0 bases, leaving 2 bases not matched to a gene. The CDR3 has 15 amino acids. The CDR3 sequence is CASSLSGTASYEQYF. CDR3 nucleotide sequence: TGTGCCAGCAGTTTATCCGGGACAGCCTCCTACGAGCAGTACTTC.

This clonotype has a count of ten or more. The V call is TRBV11-3, the J call TRBJ2-1; 10 bases line up with TRBD2. Per the germline V gene, CDR1 is SGHNT and CDR2 is YENEEA. V gave up 1 base and J gave up 9 bases; unmatched junction bases: 6. The CDR3 extends over 15 amino acids. CDR3 DNA sequence: TGTGCCAGCAGCTTAGTGTCTAGCGGGAGCGGTGAGCAGTTCTTC. Its protein product is CASSLVSSGSGEQFF.

This clonotype was seen ten or more times. The gene calls are TRBV5-1 and TRBJ2-7; 10 bases agree with TRBD1. V lost 5 bases and J lost 4; bases outside the gene matches: 9. Germline-derived CDR1 and CDR2 are SGHRS and YFSETQ. The CDR3 length is 15 residues. The CDR3 here is CASRPSGQGRYEQYF. In nucleotides, the CDR3 is TGCGCCAGCAGACCCTCGGGACAGGGGCGATACGAGCAGTACTTC.

The rearrangement joins TRBV10-3 to TRBJ2-3; 10 bases fit TRBD2. The germline V gene has CDR1 ENHRY and CDR2 SYGVKD. This CDR3 is built from 15 residues. Trimming took 6 bases from V and 4 from J; bases not matched to a gene: 7. For the CDR3, the DNA is TGTGCCATCAGCCTGAGCGGGAGGGGATCAGATACGCAGTATTTT. Its translation is CAISLSGRGSDTQYF.

This clonotype occurred many times. V usage is TRBV7-9 and J usage is TRBJ2-7; 14 nucleotides match TRBD2. This CDR3 spans 16 amino acids. The germline CDR1 and CDR2 sequences are SEHNR and FQNEAQ (reference sequence). V lost 5 bases and J lost 6; bases outside the gene matches: 9. The CDR3 sequence is CASSPGLAGGPSEQYF. CDR3 bases: TGTGCCAGCAGCCCAGGACTAGCGGGAGGCCCAAGCGAGCAGTACTTC.

About this clonotype itself: Possible read error: a much larger clone is one base away. The chain couples TRBV12-5 to TRBJ2-3; D call uncertain. V was trimmed by 1 base and J by 2 bases, leaving 10 bases between them. Germline-derived CDR1 and CDR2 are LGHNT and FRNRAP. There are 15 residues in the CDR3. In DNA form, the CDR3 reads TGTGCTAGTGGTTTGGCACCGCCGGACACAGATACGCAGTATTTT. Residues: CASGLAPPDTDTQYF. The entire variable domain, with the rest obtained from reference TRBV12-5 and TRBJ2-3, is as follows: DARVTQTPRHKVTEMGQEVTMRCQPILGHNTVFWYRQTMMQGLELLAYFRNRAPLDDSGMPKDRFSAEMPDATLATLKIQPSEPRDSAVYFCASGLAPPDTDTQYFGPGTRLTVL.